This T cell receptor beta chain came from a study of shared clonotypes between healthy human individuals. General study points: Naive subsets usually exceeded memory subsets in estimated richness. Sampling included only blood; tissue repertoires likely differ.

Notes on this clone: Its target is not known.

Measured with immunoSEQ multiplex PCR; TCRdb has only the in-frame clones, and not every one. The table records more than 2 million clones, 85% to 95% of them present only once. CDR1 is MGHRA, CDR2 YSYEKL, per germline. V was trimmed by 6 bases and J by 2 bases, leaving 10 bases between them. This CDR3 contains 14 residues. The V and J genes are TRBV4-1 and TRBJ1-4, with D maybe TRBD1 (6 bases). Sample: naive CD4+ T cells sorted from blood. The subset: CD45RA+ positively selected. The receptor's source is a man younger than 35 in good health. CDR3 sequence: CASRETGTNEKLFF. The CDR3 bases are TGCGCCAGCAGAGAAACAGGGACTAATGAAAAACTGTTTTTT.